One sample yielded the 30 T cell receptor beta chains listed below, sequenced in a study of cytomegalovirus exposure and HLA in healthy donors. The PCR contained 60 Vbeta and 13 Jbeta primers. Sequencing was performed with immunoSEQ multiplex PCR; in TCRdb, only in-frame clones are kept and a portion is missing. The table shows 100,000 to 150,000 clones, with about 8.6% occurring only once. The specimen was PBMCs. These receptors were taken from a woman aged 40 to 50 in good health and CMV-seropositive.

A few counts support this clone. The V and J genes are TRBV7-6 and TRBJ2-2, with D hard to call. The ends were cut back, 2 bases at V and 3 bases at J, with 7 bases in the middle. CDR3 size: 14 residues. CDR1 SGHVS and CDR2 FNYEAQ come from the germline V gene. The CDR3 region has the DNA TGTGCCAGCAGCTTAAATGAGGACACCGGGGAGCTGTTTTTT. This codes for CASSLNEDTGELFF. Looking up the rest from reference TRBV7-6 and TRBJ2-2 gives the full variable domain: GAGVSQSPRYKVTKRGQDVALRCDPISGHVSLYWYRQALGQGPEFLTYFNYEAQQDKSGLPNDRFSAERPEGSISTLTIQRTEQRDSAMYRCASSLNEDTGELFFGEGSRLTVL.

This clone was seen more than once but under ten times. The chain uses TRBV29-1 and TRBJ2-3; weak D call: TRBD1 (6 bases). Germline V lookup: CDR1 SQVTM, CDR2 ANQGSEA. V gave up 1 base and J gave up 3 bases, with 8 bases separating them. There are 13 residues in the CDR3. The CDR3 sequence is CSVEGDTTDTQYF. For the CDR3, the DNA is TGCAGCGTTGAAGGGGACACGACAGATACGCAGTATTTT.

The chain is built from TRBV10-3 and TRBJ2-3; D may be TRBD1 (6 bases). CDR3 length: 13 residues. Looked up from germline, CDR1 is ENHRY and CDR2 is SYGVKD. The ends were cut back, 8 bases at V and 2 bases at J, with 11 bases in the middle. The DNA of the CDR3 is TGTGCCATCGGGAGACAGGACACAGATACGCAGTATTTT. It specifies CAIGRQDTDTQYF.

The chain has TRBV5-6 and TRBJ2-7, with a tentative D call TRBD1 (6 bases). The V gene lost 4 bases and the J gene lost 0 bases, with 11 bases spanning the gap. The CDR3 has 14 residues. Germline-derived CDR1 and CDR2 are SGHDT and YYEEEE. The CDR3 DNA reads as TGTGCCAGCAGCGACAGGAAGAGCTCCTACGAGCAGTACGTC. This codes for CASSDRKSSYEQYV.

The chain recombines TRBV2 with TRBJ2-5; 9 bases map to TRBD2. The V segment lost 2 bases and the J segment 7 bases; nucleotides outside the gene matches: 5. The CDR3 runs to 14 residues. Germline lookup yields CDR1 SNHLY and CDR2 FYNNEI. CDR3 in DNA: TGTGCCAGCAGTGAAATAGCGGGGGATGTGACCCAGTACTTC. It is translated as CASSEIAGDVTQYF.

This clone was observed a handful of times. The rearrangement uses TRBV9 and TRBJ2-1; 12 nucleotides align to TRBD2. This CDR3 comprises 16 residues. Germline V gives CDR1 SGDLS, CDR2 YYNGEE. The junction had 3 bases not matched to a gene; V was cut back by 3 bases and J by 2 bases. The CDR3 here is CASSARLAGAYNEQFF. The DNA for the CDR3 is TGTGCCAGCAGCGCAAGACTAGCGGGGGCCTACAATGAGCAGTTCTTC. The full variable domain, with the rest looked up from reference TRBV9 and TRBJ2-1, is DSGVTQTPKHLITATGQRVTLRCSPRSGDLSVYWYQQSLDQGLQFLIQYYNGEERAKGNILERFSAQQFPDLHSELNLSSLELGDSALYFCASSARLAGAYNEQFFGPGTRLTVL.

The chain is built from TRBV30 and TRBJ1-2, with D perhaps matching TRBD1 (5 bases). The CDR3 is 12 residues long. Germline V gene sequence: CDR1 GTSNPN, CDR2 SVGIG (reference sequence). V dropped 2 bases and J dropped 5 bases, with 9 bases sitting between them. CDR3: CAWSRAGYGYTF. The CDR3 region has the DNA TGTGCCTGGAGTAGGGCAGGGTATGGCTACACCTTC.

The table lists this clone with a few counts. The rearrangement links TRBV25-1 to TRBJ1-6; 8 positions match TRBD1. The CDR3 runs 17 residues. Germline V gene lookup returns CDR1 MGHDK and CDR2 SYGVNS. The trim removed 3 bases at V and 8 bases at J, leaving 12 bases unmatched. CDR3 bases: TGTGCCAGCAGTGACCCCTTCGACGGCAGGGGGCATTCACCCCTCCACTTT. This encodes CASSDPFDGRGHSPLHF. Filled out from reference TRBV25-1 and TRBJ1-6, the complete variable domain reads EADIYQTPRYLVIGTGKKITLECSQTMGHDKMYWYQQDPGMELHLIHYSYGVNSTEKGDLSSESTVSRIRTEHFPLTLESARPSHTSQYLCASSDPFDGRGHSPLHFGNGTRLTVT.

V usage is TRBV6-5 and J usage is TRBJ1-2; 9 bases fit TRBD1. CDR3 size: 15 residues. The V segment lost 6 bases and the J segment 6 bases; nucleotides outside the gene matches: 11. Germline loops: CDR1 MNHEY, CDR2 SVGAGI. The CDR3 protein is CASSSGTGKRNGYTF. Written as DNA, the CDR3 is TGTGCCAGCAGCTCTGGGACAGGGAAGAGGAATGGCTACACCTTC.

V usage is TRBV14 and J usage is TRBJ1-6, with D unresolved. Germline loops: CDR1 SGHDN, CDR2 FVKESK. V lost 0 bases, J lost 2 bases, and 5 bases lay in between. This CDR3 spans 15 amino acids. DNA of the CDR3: TGTGCCAGCAGCCAAGAGGGAGCCTATAATTCACCCCTCCACTTT. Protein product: CASSQEGAYNSPLHF.

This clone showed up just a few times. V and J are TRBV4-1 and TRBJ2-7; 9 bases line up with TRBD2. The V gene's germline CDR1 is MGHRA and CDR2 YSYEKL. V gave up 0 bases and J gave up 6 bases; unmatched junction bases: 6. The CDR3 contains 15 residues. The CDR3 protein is CASSQDRGGAGEQYF. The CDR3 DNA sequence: TGCGCCAGCAGCCAAGATCGCGGGGGGGCCGGCGAGCAGTACTTC.

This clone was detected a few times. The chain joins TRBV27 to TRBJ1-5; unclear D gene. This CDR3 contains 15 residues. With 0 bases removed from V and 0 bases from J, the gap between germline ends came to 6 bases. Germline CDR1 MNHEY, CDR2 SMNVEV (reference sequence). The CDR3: CASSLSPVSNQPQHF. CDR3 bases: TGTGCCAGCAGTTTATCGCCGGTTAGCAATCAGCCCCAGCATTTT.

CDR3 in amino acids: CASSEAGGASEAFF. CDR3 bases: TGTGCCAGCAGTGAAGCAGGGGGCGCATCTGAAGCTTTCTTT. The J gene is TRBJ1-1, the V gene TRBV6-1; 7 bases map to TRBD1. CDR1 is MNHNS, CDR2 SASEGT, per germline. The CDR3 totals 14 residues. V lost 0 bases, J lost 6 bases, and 4 bases stayed unmatched.

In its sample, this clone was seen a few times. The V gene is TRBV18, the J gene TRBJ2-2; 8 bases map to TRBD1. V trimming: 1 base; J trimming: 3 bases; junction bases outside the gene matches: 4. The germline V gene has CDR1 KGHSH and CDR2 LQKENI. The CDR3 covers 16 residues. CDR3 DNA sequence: TGTGCCAGCTCACCACAGCAGACAGGGGACACCGGGGAGCTGTTTTTT. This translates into CASSPQQTGDTGELFF. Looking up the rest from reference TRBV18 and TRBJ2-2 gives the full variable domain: NAGVMQNPRHLVRRRGQEARLRCSPMKGHSHVYWYRQLPEEGLKFMVYLQKENIIDESGMPKERFSAEFPKEGPSILRIQQVVRGDSAAYFCASSPQQTGDTGELFFGEGSRLTVL.

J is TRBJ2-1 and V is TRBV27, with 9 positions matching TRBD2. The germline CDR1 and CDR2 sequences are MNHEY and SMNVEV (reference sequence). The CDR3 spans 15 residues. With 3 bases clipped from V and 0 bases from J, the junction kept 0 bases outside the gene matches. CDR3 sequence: CASSFSGGSYNEQFF. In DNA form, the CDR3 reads TGTGCCAGCAGTTTTAGCGGGGGCTCCTACAATGAGCAGTTCTTC.

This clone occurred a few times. The CDR3 reads CAISESGSGGAPDTQYF. As DNA, the CDR3 is TGTGCCATCAGTGAGTCGGGTAGCGGGGGGGCCCCAGATACGCAGTATTTT. The chain recombines TRBV10-3 with TRBJ2-3, with 11 bases matching TRBD2. This CDR3 is built from 17 residues. The V and J ends lost 0 bases and 4 bases, in that order; junction bases with no gene match: 6. Germline V gene data show CDR1 as ENHRY and CDR2 as SYGVKD.

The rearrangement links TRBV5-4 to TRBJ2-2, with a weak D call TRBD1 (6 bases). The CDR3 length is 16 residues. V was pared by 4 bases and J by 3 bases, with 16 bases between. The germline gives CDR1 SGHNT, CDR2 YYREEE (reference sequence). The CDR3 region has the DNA TGTGCCAGCAGCGGACAGACGGAAGGCGACACCGGGGAGCTGTTTTTT. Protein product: CASSGQTEGDTGELFF.

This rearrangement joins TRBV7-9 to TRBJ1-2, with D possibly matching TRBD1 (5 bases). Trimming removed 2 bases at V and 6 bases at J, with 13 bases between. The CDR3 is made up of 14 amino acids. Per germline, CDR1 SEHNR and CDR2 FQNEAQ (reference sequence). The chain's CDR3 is CASSLTGDPHGYTF. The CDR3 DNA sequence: TGTGCCAGCAGCTTAACAGGAGACCCCCATGGCTACACCTTC.

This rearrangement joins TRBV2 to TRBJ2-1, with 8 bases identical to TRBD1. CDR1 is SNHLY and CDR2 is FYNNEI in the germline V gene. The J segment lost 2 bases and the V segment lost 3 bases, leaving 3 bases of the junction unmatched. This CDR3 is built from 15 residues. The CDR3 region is CASSDLRGPYNEQFF. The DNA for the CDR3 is TGTGCCAGCAGTGATCTCAGGGGGCCCTACAATGAGCAGTTCTTC. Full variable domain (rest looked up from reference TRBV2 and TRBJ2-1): EPEVTQTPSHQVTQMGQEVILRCVPISNHLYFYWYRQILGQKVEFLVSFYNNEISEKSEIFDDQFSVERPDGSNFTLKIRSTKLEDSAMYFCASSDLRGPYNEQFFGPGTRLTVL.

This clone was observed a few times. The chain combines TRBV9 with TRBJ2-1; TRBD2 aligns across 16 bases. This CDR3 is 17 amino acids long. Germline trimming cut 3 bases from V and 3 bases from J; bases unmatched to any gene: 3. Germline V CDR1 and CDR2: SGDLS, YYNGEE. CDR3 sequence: CASSAGLAGGHYNEQFF. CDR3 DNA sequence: TGTGCCAGCAGCGCGGGACTAGCGGGGGGGCACTACAATGAGCAGTTCTTC.

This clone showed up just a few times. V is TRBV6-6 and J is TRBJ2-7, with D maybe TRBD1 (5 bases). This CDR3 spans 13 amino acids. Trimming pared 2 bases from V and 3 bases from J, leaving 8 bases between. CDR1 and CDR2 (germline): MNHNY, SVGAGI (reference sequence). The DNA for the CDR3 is TGTGCCAGCAGTTACGTGGACAACTACGAGCAGTACTTC. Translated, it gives CASSYVDNYEQYF.

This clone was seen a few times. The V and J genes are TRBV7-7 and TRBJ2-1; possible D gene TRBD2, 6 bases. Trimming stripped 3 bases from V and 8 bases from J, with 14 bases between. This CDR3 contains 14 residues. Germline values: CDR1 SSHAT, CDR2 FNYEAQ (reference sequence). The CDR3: CASSLRGAVHEQFF. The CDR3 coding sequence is TGTGCCAGCAGCTTGCGGGGAGCGGTCCATGAGCAGTTCTTC.

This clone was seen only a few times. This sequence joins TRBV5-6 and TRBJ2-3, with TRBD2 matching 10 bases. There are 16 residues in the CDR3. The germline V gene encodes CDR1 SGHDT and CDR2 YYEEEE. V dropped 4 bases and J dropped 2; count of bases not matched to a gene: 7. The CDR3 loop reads CASSEVAGGVTDTQYF. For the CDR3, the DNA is TGTGCCAGCAGCGAGGTAGCGGGGGGAGTCACAGATACGCAGTATTTT.

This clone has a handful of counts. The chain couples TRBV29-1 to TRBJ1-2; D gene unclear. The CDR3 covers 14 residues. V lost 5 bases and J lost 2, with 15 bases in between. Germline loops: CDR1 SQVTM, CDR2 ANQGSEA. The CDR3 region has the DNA TGCAGCGTTCCTATTTCCGGGAGAAACTATGGCTACACCTTC. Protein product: CSVPISGRNYGYTF.

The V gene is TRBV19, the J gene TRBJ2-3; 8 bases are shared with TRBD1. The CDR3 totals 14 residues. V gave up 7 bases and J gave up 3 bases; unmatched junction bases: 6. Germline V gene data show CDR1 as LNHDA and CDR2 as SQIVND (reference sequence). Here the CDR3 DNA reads TGTGCCAGTAAGAGACAGGGGCGGACAGATACGCAGTATTTT. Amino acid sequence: CASKRQGRTDTQYF.

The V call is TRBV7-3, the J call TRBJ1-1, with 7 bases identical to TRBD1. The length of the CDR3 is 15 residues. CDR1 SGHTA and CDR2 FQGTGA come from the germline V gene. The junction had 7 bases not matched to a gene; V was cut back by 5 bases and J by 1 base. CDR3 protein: CASSPKQGRNTEAFF. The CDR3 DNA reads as TGTGCCAGCAGCCCAAAACAGGGGAGGAACACTGAAGCTTTCTTT.

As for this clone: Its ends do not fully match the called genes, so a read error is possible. CDR3 bases: TGTGCCAGCAGTTTGGGGGCGGTAGGCCCGACCCACTTC. It yields the protein CASSLGAVGPTHF. The gene calls are TRBV28 and TRBJ1-2; maybe TRBD1 (6 bases). The CDR3 is made up of 13 amino acids. Germline V gene sequence: CDR1 MDHEN, CDR2 SYDVKM.

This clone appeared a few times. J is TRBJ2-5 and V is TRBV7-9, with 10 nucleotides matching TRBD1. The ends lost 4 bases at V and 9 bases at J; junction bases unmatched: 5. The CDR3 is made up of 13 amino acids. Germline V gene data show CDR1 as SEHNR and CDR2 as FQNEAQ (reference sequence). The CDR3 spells CASSSGGQGPQYF. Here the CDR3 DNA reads TGTGCCAGCAGCTCGGGGGGACAGGGGCCCCAGTACTTC.

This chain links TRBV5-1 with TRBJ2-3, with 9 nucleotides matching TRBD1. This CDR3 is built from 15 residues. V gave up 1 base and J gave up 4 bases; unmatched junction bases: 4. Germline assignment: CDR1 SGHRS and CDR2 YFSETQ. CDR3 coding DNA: TGCGCCAGCAGCTTGTGGGACAGGGATTCAGATACGCAGTATTTT. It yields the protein CASSLWDRDSDTQYF.

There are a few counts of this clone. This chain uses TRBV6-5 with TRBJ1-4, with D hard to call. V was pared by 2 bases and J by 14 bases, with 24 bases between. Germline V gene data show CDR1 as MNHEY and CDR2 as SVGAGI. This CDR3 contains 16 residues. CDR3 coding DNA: TGTGCCAGCAGTTACGCCCCGGCGGGAGGGAGGTTGAGGCTGTTTTTT. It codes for CASSYAPAGGRLRLFF.